This entry describes one T cell receptor beta chain. What it binds is unknown. Donor samples were obtained from healthy Caucasian individuals from Russia, aged about 6 to 95. Drawing of peripheral blood yielded roughly 9.3 milliliters from each donor. This record belongs to a study of blood T cells in healthy people across ages. General observations from the study: Compared with aged donors, long-lived donors showed fewer expanded clones, suggesting selection. Lack of knowledge of donor CMV status possibly confounded expanded clonotype changes.

Together with a sample-barcoded 5' primer, a J-beta primer mix was included in a second PCR lasting about 7 to 11 cycles. TCRdb re-called the 5' RACE reads with MiXCR, one entry per CDR3 protein. Of hundreds of thousands of distinct CDR3 sequences listed, about 62% are singletons. The CDR3 is 15 amino acids. Germline V lookup: CDR1 LGHNA, CDR2 YSLEER. The sample was blood. V gene TRBV4-3 combines with J gene TRBJ2-1; possible D gene TRBD2, 5 bases. Matching the DNA end better, TRBJ2-7 makes the J call doubtful. This TCR derives from a man aged 30-40 years in good health. CDR3 nucleotides: TGCGCCAGCAGGCCGACTACGAGCTCCTACAATGAGCAGTACTTC. Amino acids: CASRPTTSSYNEQYF.